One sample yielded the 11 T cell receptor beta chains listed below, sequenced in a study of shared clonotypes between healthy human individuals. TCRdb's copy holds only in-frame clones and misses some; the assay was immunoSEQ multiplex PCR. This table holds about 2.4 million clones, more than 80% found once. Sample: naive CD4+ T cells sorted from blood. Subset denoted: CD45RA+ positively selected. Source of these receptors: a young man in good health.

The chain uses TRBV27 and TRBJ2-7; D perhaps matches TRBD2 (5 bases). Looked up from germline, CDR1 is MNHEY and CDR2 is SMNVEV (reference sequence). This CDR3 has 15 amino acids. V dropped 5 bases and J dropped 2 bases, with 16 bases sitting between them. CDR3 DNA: TGTGCCAGCAGTACTCAGCGGACTGGTCCCTACGAGCAGTACTTC. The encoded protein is CASSTQRTGPYEQYF.

In nucleotides, the CDR3 is TGTGCCAGCGCCGGGACACTAGACGAGCAGTACTTC. It yields the protein CASAGTLDEQYF. The gene calls are TRBV6-4 and TRBJ2-7; D possibly corresponds to TRBD1 (6 bases). CDR1 and CDR2 (germline): MRHNA, SNTAGT. The CDR3 loop spans 12 amino acids. Trimming shortened V by 8 bases and J by 5 bases, and 13 bases separated the two germline ends.

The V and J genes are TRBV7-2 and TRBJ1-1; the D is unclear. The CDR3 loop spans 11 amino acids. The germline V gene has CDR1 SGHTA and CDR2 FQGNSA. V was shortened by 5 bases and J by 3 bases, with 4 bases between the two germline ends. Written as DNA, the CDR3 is TGTGCCAGCAGCCTGGACACTGAAGCTTTCTTT. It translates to CASSLDTEAFF.

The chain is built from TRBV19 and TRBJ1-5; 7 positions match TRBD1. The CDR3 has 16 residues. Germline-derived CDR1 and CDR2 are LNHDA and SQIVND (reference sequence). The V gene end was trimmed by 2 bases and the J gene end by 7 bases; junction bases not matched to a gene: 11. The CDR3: CASSISAGQSYQPQHF. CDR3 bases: TGTGCCAGTAGTATATCGGCGGGACAGTCGTACCAGCCCCAGCATTTT.

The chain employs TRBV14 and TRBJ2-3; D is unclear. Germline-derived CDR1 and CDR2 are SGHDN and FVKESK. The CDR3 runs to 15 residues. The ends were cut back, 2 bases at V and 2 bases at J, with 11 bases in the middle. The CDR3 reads CASSQQGKATDTQYF. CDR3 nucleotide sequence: TGTGCCAGCAGCCAACAAGGGAAAGCCACAGATACGCAGTATTTT.

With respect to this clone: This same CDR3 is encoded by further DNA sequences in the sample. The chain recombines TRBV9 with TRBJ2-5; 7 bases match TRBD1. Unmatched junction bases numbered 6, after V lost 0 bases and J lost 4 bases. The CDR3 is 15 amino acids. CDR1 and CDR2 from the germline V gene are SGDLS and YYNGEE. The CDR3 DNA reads TGTGCCAGCAGCGTAGTTGGGGCAGGGGGAGAGACCCAGTACTTC. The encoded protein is CASSVVGAGGETQYF.

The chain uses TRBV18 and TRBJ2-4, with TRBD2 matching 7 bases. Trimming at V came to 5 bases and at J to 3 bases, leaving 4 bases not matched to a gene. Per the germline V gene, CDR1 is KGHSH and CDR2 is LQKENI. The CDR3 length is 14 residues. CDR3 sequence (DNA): TGTGCCAGCTCAACGGCGGGAGTCAAAAACATTCAGTACTTC. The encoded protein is CASSTAGVKNIQYF.

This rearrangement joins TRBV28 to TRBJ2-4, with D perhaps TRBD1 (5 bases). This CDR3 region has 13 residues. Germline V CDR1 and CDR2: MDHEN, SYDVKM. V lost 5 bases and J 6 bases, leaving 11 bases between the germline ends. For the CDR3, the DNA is TGTGCCAGCAGTCCACAGGACCTAAACATTCAGTACTTC. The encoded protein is CASSPQDLNIQYF.

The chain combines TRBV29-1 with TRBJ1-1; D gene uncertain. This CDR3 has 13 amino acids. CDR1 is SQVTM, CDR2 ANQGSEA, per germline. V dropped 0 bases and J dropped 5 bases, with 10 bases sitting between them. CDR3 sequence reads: CSVEDRRQTEAFF. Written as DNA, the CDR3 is TGCAGCGTTGAAGATCGAAGGCAAACTGAAGCTTTCTTT.

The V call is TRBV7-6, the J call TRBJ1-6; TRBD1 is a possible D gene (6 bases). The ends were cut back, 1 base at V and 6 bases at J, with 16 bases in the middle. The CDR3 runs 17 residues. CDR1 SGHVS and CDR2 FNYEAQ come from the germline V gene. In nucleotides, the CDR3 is TGTGCCAGCAGCTTAGTTCTCCGAGGGGGTTCTAATTCACCCCTCCACTTT. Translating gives CASSLVLRGGSNSPLHF.

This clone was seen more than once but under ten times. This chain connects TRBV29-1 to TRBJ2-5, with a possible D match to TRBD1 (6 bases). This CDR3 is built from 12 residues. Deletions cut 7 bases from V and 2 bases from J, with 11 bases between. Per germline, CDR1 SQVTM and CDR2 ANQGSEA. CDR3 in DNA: TGCAGCGGAACTAGGGGGCAAGAGACCCAGTACTTC. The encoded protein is CSGTRGQETQYF.